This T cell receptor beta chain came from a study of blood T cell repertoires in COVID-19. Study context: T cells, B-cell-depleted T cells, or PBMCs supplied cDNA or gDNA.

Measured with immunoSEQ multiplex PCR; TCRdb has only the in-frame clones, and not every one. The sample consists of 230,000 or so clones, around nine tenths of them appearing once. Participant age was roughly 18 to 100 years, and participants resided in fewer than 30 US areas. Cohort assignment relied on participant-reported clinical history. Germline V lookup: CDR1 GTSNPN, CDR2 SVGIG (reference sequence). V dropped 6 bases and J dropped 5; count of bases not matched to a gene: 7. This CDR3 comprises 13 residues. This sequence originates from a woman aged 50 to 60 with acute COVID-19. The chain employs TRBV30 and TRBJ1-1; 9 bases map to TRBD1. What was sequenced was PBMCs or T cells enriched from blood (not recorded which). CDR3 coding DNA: TGTGCCTGCAGGGGACAGGGCCGAACTGAAGCTTTCTTT. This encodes CACRGQGRTEAFF.